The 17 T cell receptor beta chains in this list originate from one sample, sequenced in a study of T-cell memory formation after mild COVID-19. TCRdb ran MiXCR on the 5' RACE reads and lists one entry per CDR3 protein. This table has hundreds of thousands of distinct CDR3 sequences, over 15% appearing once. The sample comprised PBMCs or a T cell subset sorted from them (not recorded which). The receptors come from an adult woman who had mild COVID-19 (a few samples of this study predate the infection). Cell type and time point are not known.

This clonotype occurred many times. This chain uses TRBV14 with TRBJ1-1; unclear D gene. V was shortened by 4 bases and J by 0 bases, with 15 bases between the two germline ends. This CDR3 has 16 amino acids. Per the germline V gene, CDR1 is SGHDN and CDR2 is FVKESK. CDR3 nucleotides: TGTGCCAGCAGCCCAAGTCAAGGGTTTATGAACACTGAAGCTTTCTTT. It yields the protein CASSPSQGFMNTEAFF.

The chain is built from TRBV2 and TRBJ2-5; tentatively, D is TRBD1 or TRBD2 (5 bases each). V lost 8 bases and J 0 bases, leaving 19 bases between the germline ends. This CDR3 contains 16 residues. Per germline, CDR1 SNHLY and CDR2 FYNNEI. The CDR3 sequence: CASDGTPGSNQETQYF. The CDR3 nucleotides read TGTGCCAGCGACGGGACCCCGGGGTCTAACCAAGAGACCCAGTACTTC.

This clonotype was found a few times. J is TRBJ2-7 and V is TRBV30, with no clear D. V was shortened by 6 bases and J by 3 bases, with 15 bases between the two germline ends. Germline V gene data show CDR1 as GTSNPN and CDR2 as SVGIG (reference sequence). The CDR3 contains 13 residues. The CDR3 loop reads CACRPGSHYEQYF. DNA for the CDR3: TGTGCCTGCCGCCCAGGATCTCACTACGAGCAGTACTTC.

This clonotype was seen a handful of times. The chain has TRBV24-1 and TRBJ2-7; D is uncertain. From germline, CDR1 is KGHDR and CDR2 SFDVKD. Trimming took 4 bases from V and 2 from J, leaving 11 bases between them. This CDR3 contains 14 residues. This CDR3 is CATSDQKAPYEQYF. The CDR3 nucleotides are TGTGCCACCAGTGACCAAAAGGCCCCCTACGAGCAGTACTTC.

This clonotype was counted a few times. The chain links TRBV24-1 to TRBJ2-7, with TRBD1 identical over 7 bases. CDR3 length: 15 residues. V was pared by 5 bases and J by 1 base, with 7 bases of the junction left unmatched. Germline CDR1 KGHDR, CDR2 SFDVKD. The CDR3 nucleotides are TGTGCCACCAGTGGGGGGACAGCAACTTCCTACGAGCAGTACTTC. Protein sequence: CATSGGTATSYEQYF.

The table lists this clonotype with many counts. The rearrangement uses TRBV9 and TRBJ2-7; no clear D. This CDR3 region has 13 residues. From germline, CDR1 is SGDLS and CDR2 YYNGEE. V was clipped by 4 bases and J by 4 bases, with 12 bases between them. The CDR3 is CASSQHSEYEQYF. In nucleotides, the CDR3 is TGTGCCAGCAGCCAACACTCGGAATACGAGCAGTACTTC.

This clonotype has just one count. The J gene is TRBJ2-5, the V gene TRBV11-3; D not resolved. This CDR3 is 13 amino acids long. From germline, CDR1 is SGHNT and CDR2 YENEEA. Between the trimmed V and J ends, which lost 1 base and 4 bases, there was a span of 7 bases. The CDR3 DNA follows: TGTGCCAGCAGCTTAGGGGCGCTAGAGACCCAGTACTTC. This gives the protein CASSLGALETQYF.

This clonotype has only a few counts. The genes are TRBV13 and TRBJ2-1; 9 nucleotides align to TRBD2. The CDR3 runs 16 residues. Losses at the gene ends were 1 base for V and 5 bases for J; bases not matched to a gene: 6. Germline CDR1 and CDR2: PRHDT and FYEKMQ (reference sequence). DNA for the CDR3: TGTGCCAGCAGCTTAGTGGCGGGAGGGCCCCACAATGAGCAGTTCTTC. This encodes CASSLVAGGPHNEQFF.

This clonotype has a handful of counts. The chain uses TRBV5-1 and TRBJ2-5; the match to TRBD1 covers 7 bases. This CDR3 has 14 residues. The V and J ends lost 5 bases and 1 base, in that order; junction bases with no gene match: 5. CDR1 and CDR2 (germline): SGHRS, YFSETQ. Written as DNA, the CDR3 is TGCGCCAGCAGACCAACAGGGGTCCAAGAGACCCAGTACTTC. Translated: CASRPTGVQETQYF.

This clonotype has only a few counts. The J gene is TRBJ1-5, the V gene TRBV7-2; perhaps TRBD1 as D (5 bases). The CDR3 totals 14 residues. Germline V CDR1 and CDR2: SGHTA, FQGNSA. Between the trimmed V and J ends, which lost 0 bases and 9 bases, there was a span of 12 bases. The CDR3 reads CASSLAGGGPPQHF. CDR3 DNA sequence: TGTGCCAGCAGCTTAGCTGGGGGAGGCCCGCCCCAGCATTTT.

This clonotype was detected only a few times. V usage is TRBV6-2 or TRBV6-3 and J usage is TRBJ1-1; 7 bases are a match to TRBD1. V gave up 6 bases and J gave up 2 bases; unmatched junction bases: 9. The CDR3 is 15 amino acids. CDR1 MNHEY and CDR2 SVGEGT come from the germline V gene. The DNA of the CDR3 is TGTGCCAGCAGCCCTGATTGGACAGGAAACACTGAAGCTTTCTTT. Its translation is CASSPDWTGNTEAFF.

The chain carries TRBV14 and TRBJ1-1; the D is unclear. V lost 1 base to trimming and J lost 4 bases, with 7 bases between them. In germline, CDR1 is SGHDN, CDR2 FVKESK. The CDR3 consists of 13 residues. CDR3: CASSQVHGTEAFF. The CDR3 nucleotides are TGTGCCAGCAGCCAAGTACACGGCACTGAAGCTTTCTTT.

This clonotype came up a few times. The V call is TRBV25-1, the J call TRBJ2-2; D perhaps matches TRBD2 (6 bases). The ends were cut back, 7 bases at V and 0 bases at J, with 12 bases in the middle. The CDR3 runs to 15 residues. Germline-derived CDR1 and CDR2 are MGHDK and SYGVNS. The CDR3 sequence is CASTTGEANTGELFF. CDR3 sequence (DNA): TGTGCCAGCACCACGGGGGAGGCGAACACCGGGGAGCTGTTTTTT.

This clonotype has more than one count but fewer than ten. The CDR3: CASSQEAGLAGYEQYF. The CDR3, as DNA: TGTGCCAGCAGCCAAGAGGCGGGACTAGCGGGCTACGAGCAGTACTTC. The chain carries TRBV3-1 and TRBJ2-7, with 12 bases matching TRBD2. Germline CDR1 is LGHDT and CDR2 is YNNKEL (reference sequence). CDR3 length: 16 amino acids. The J segment lost 3 bases and the V segment lost 0 bases, leaving 3 bases of the junction unmatched.

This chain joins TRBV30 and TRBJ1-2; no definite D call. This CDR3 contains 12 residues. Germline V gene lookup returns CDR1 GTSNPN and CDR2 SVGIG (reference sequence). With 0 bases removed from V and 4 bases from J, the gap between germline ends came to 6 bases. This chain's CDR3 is CAWSVAGYGYTF. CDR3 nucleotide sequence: TGTGCCTGGAGTGTAGCAGGCTATGGCTACACCTTC. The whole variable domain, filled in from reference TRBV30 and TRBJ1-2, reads SQTIHQWPATLVQPVGSPLSLECTVEGTSNPNLYWYRQAAGRGLQLLFYSVGIGQISSEVPQNLSASRPQDRQFILSSKKLLLSDSGFYLCAWSVAGYGYTFGSGTRLTVV.

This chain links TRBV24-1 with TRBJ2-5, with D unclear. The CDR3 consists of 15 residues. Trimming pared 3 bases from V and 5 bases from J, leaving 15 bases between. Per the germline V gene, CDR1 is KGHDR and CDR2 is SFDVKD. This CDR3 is CATSDSRTPPETQYF. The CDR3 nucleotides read TGTGCCACCAGTGATAGCCGGACGCCTCCGGAGACCCAGTACTTC.

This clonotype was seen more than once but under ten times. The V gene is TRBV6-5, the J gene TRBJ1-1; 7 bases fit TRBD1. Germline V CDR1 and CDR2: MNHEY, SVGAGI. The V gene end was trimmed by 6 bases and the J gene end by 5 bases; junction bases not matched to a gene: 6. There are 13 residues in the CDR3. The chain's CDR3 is CASRPSGGTEAFF. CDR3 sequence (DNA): TGTGCCAGCAGACCATCAGGGGGTACTGAAGCTTTCTTT.